A selection of T cell receptor beta chains follows, all from one sample in a study of blood T cell repertoires in COVID-19. The table came from immunoSEQ multiplex PCR; TCRdb's copy has only in-frame clones and leaves some out. The sample includes roughly 570,000 clones, roughly nine tenths of them seen just once. Sequencing used peripheral blood. The receptors derive from a woman in her fifties or sixties with COVID-19, enrolled during active disease. Each CDR3 is given with its conserved first and last residue. The order of the fields is V gene, J gene, D gene, clone size, CDR3 DNA, CDR3 protein. A D gene is named only where the DNA matches it firmly. Clone size is given for some rows only: seen once, a few or many times, or a class if the clone is expanded.

>TRBV9|TRBJ1-2|TRBD1|.
TGTGCCAGCAGCGCCGCTCAAGGACAGGAACTCTATGGCTACACCTTC
CASSAAQGQELYGYTF
>TRBV27|TRBJ2-7|TRBD2|.
TGTGCCAGCACTCCCGGACTAGACTTACCCTACGAGCAGTACTTC
CASTPGLDLPYEQYF
>TRBV29-1|TRBJ1-2|TRBD1|.
TGCAGCGTGCAGGGGGCGGAAGGCTACACCTTC
CSVQGAEGYTF
>TRBV29-1|TRBJ1-2|.|.
TGCAGCGTTGAATTCGGGGGTAACTATGGCTACACCTTC
CSVEFGGNYGYTF
>TRBV5-6|TRBJ1-2|TRBD1|.
TGTGCCAGCAGTCCTAACAGGGGCTATGGCTACACCTTC
CASSPNRGYGYTF
>TRBV2|TRBJ1-4|.|.
TGTGCCAGCAGTAAGGGAGGGAGGGAAAAACTGTTTTTT
CASSKGGREKLFF
>TRBV9|TRBJ2-3|.|once
TGTGCCAGCAGCGTAGTGACAGTGGGTGCAGATACGCAGTATTTT
CASSVVTVGADTQYF
>TRBV9|TRBJ2-3|TRBD2|.
TGTGCCAGCAGCGTAGAGGCTAGCGGCCTCACAGATACGCAGTATTTT
CASSVEASGLTDTQYF
>TRBV6-5|TRBJ1-2|.|.
TGTGCCAGCAGTCAAAGCATTAAAATGGGCTACACCTTC
CASSQSIKMGYTF
>TRBV5-6|TRBJ1-5|.|.
TGTGCCAGCAGCTTGGCCAGGGGTTCCCAGCATTTT
CASSLARGSQHF
>TRBV3-1/TRBV3-2|TRBJ2-3|.|once
TGTGCCAGCAGCCAAGAAACCAGGCCTCAGATAGATACGCAGTATTTT
CASSQETRPQIDTQYF